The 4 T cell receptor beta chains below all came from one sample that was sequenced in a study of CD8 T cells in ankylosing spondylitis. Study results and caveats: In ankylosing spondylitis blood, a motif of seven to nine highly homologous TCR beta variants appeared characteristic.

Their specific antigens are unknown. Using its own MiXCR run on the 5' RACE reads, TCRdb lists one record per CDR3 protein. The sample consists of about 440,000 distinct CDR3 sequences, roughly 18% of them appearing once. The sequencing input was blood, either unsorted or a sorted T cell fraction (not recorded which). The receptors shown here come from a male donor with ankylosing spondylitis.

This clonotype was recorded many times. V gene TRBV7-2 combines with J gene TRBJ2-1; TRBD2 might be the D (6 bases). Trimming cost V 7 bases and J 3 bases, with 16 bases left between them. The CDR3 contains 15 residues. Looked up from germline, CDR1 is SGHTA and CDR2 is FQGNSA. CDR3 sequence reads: CASTGRAGYYNEQFF. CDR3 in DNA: TGTGCCAGCACCGGCCGCGCGGGGTACTACAATGAGCAGTTCTTC.

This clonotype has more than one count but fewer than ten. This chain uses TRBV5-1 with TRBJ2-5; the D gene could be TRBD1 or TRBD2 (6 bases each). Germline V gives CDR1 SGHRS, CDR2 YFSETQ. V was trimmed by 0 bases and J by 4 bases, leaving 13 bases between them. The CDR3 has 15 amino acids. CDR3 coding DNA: TGCGCCAGCAGCTTGGCCGTTGGAGGGGGAGAGACCCAGTACTTC. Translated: CASSLAVGGGETQYF.

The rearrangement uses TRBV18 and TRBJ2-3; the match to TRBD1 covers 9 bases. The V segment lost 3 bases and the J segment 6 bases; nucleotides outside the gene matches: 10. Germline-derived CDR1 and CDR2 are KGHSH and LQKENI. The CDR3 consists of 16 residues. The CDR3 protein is CASSPPTGQGYDTQYF. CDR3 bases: TGTGCCAGCTCACCCCCTACCGGACAGGGGTATGATACGCAGTATTTT.

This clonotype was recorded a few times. CDR3 in amino acids: CASSFWGEGIQYF. In nucleotides, the CDR3 is TGTGCCAGCAGCTTCTGGGGGGAGGGCATTCAGTACTTC. The chain combines TRBV13 with TRBJ2-4, with 7 nucleotides matching TRBD2. Trimming removed 3 bases from V and 9 bases from J; junction bases left unmatched: 5. The germline gives CDR1 PRHDT, CDR2 FYEKMQ (reference sequence). CDR3 size: 13 residues.